This T cell receptor beta chain was obtained from a study of blood T cells in healthy people across ages (dated by TCRdb to 2014 to 2015). General notes on the study: Template switching captured roughly one uniquely barcoded TCR beta cDNA molecule per two T cells in model experiments. To avoid experimental bias, donors of different ages were distributed randomly across sequencing lanes. Donors were grouped into four age groups: young (average approximately 15 years), middle-aged (39), aged (around 60) and long-lived (approximately 78). Age-related changes in TCR beta repertoire diversity were measured in the study by deep sequencing normalized with unique cDNA molecular identifiers. For two donors (one aged 18 to 29 and one aged 80 or older), the study analyzed two additional independent replicas of 1 million unique cDNA reads from the same blood draw. General findings and caveats noted by the study authors: Compared with the aged group, more naive CD4+ T cells, fewer expanded clones and increased TCR diversity were shown by the long-lived group, suggesting age selection. There was a strong correlation between observed TCR beta diversity and the percentage of naive T cells measured by flow cytometry. Estimates of total diversity based on one million sequenced T cells were considered lower bounds and underestimates. As age increased, observed TCR beta diversity per million T cells dropped in a roughly linear way, and a significant reduction was already evident by age 40. Since profiling was done on bulk unsorted PBMCs, naive and antigen-experienced compartments could not be conclusively compared. Because the CMV infection status of the donors was unknown, age-related changes in expanded clonotypes may potentially have been confounded.

The protocol used for the library was 5' RACE. The sequencing machine was an Illumina HiSeq 2500. The second PCR ran for about 6 to 12 cycles and used a J-beta primer mix along with a sample-barcoded 5' primer. A unique molecular identifier was introduced onto each TCR beta cDNA molecule by a template-switch 5' adaptor carrying 12 random nucleotides. Each sample yielded at least 3 million CDR3-containing paired-end reads. All of the RNA was converted into first-strand cDNA using the Mint cDNA synthesis kit, with a TRBC-specific oligonucleotide serving as the primer. Following uracil-DNA glycosylase treatment, a first 18-cycle PCR with universal primers M1SS and BC2_uni_R was performed on all cDNA. In the authors' own workflow: Normalization of each sample was performed by random selection of 1 million high-quality reads, each carrying a distinct molecular identifier. Instead of being binned into consensus sequences, reads with shared molecular identifiers were discarded. MiTCR, with a Q25 quality threshold and the strictest error-elimination algorithm, was used for CDR3 identification, clonotype clustering and error correction. A nonparametric unseen species model using Euler transformation provided a lower-bound estimate of total TCR beta diversity. TCRdb took the public reads, trimmed them with fastp at Q25, ran MiXCR for clone calling and kept in-frame beta chains. Duplicate CDR3 protein sequences are folded into a single record with the most common DNA and genes. None of the V and J calls come from the authors' own analysis; TCRdb made them. This sample comprises fewer than 800,000 distinct CDR3 sequences, roughly 20% of them detected only once. More than 3% of the sample comes from the top ten.

The approximately 39 donors, aged 6 to 90 years, were systemically healthy Caucasian individuals from Russia. Each donor gave ten milliliters of peripheral blood, collected into EDTA-treated Vacutainer tubes. Ficoll-Paque density-gradient centrifugation was used to isolate PBMCs, with at least 6.5 million per sample. Total RNA, at least 5 micrograms per sample, was extracted from PBMCs with Trizol reagent. The percentages of naive CD45RAhigh/CD27high T cells were determined by flow cytometry on a PBMC aliquot from every donor. V lost 3 bases and J lost 3 bases; the stretch between them is 11 bases long. The germline V gene (reference sequence) supplies CDR1 DFQATT and CDR2 SNEGSKA. Including the terminal cysteine and phenylalanine, the CDR3 comprises 14 residues. Of the read, only the CDR3 DNA is kept; its 42 bases are in frame from base 1. Turning to this clonotype: Its antigen specificity is not known. Base qualities were left out, and no much larger clone turns up one base away.

This sequence was found in a man between 70 and 80 years old in good health. Sequencing was done on a sample of blood. The rearranged chain carries TRBV20-1 and TRBJ1-4; no D segment can be confidently identified. The DNA sequence is TGCAGTGCTAGGCCGACGACCGCTAATGAAAAACTGTTTTTT. Its amino acids are CSARPTTANEKLFF.